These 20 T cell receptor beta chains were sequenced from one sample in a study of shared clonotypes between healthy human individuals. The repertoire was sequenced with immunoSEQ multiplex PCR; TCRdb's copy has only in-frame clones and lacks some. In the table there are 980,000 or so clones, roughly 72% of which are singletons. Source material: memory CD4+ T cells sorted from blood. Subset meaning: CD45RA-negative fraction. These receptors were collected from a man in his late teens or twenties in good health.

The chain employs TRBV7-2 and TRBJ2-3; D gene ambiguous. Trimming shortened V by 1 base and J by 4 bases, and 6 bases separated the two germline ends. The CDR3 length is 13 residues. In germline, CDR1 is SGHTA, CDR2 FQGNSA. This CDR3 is CASSLVKSDTQYF. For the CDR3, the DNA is TGTGCCAGCAGCTTAGTAAAGTCAGATACGCAGTATTTT.

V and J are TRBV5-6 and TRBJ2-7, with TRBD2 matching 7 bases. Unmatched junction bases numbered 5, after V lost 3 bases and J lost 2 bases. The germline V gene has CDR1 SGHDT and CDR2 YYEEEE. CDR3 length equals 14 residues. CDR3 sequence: CASSSGTITYEQYF. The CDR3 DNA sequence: TGTGCCAGCAGCTCCGGGACTATCACCTACGAGCAGTACTTC.

CDR3 sequence: CASSLVGGSNQPQHF. The CDR3 region has the DNA TGTGCCAGCAGCTTAGTCGGAGGTAGCAATCAGCCCCAGCATTTT. The rearrangement links TRBV11-2 to TRBJ1-5; no clear D. From germline, CDR1 is SGHAT and CDR2 FQNNGV. The V end lost 1 base, the J end lost 0 bases, and 7 bases lay between the germline ends. The CDR3 extends over 15 amino acids.

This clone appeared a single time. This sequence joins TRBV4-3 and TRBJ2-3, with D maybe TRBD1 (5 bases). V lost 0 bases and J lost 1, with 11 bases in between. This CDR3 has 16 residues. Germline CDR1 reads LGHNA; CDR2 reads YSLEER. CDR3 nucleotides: TGCGCCAGCAGCCAAGATGCAGCCAGGGGCACAGATACGCAGTATTTT. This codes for CASSQDAARGTDTQYF.

The CDR3: CASSFGPGGNTIYF. For the CDR3, the DNA is TGCGCCAGCAGCTTTGGGCCCGGTGGAAACACCATATATTTT. The chain recombines TRBV5-1 with TRBJ1-3; D uncertain. The germline CDR1 and CDR2 sequences are SGHRS and YFSETQ. This CDR3 is 14 amino acids long. V was cut by 2 bases and J by 3 bases, with 9 bases left in between. The full variable domain, with the rest looked up from reference TRBV5-1 and TRBJ1-3, is KAGVTQTPRYLIKTRGQQVTLSCSPISGHRSVSWYQQTPGQGLQFLFEYFSETQRNKGNFPGRFSGRQFSNSRSEMNVSTLELGDSALYLCASSFGPGGNTIYFGEGSWLTVV.

The CDR3 sequence: CASSLERTGELFF. The CDR3 DNA is TGTGCCAGCAGCTTGGAAAGAACCGGGGAGCTGTTTTTT. This chain links TRBV5-4 with TRBJ2-2; the D is unclear. The CDR3 covers 13 residues. V lost 0 bases to trimming and J lost 5 bases, with 5 bases between them. Germline values: CDR1 SGHNT, CDR2 YYREEE (reference sequence).

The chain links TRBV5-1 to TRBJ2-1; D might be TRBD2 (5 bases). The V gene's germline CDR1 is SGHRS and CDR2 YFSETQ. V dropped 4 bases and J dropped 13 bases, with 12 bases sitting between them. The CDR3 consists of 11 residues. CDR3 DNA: TGCGCCAGCAGCCGGGGAGCAATCCAGTTCTTC. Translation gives CASSRGAIQFF.

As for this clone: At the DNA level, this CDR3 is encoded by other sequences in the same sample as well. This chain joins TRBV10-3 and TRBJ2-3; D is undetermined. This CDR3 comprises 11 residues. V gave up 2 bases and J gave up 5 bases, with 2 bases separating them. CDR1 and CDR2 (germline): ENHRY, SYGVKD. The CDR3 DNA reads TGTGCCATCAGTGAGAGAGATACGCAGTATTTT. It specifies CAISERDTQYF.

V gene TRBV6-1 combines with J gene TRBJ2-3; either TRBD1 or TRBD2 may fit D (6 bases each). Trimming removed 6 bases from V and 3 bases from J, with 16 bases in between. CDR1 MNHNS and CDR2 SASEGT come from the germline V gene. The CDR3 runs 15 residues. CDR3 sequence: CASSLATGATDTQYF. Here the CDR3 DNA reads TGTGCCAGCAGCCTAGCTACGGGGGCGACAGATACGCAGTATTTT.

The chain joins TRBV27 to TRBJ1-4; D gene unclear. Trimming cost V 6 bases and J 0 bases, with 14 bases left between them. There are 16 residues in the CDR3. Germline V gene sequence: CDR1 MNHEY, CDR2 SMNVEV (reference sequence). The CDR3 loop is CASRLNSAATNEKLFF. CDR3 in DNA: TGTGCCAGCAGACTCAACTCAGCTGCAACTAATGAAAAACTGTTTTTT.

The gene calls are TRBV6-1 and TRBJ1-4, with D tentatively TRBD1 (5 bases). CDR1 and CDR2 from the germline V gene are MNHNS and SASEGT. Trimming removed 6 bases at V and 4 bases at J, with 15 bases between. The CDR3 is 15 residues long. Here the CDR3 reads CASSRQGRSNEKLFF. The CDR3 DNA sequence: TGTGCCAGCAGCCGGCAGGGACGGAGTAATGAAAAACTGTTTTTT.

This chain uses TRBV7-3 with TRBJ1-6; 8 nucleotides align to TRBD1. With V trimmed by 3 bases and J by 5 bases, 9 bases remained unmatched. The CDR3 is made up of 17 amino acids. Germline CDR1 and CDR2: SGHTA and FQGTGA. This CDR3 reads CASSLGGTGGNNSPLHF. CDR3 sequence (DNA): TGTGCCAGCAGCTTGGGAGGAACAGGGGGAAATAATTCACCCCTCCACTTT.

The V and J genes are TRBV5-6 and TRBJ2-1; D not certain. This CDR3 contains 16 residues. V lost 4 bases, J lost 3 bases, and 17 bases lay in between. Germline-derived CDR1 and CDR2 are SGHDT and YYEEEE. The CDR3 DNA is TGTGCCAGCAGCCCTACTGTGGGCACCTACTACAATGAGCAGTTCTTC. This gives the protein CASSPTVGTYYNEQFF.

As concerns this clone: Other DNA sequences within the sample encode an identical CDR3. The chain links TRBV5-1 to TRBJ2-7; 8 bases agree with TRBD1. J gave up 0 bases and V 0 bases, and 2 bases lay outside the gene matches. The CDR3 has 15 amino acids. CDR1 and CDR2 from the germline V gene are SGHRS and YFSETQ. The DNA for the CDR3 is TGCGCCAGCAGCTTGGAAACAGGGGGCTCCTACGAGCAGTACTTC. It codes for CASSLETGGSYEQYF.

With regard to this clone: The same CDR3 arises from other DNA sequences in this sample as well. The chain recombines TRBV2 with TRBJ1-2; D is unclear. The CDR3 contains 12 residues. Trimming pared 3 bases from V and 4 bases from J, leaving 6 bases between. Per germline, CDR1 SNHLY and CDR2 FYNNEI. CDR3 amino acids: CASSEGFYGYTF. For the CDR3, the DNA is TGTGCCAGCAGTGAGGGATTCTATGGCTACACCTTC.

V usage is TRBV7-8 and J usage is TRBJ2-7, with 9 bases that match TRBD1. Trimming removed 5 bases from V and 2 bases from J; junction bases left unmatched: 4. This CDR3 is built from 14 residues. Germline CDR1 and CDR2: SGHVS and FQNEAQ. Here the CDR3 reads CASSPRTGAYEQYF. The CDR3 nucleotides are TGTGCCAGCAGCCCCCGGACAGGGGCCTACGAGCAGTACTTC.

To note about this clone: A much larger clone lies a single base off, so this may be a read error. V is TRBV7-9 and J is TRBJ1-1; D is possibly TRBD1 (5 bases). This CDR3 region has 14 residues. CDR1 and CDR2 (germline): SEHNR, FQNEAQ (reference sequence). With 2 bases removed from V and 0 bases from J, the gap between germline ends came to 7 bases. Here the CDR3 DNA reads TGTGCCAGCAGCTTAACAGGTTTGAACACTGAAGCTTTCTTT. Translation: CASSLTGLNTEAFF.

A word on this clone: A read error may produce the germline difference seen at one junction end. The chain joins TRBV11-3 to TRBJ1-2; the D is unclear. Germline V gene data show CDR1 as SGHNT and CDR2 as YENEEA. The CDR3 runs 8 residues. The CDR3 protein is CASSLPPF. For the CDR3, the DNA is TGTGCCAGCAGCTTACCCCCCTTC. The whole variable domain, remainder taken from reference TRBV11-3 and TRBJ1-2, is EAGVVQSPRYKIIEKKQPVAFWCNPISGHNTLYWYLQNLGQGPELLIRYENEEAVDDSQLPKDRFSAERLKGVDSTLKIQPAELGDSAVYLCASSLPPFGSGTRLTVV.

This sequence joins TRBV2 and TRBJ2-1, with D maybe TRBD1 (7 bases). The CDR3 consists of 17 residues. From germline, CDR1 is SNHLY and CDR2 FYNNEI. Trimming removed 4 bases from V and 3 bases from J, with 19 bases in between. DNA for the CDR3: TGTGCCAGCAGTGGAGCGGTTTGGCAGGGGGGCTACAATGAGCAGTTCTTC. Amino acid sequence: CASSGAVWQGGYNEQFF.

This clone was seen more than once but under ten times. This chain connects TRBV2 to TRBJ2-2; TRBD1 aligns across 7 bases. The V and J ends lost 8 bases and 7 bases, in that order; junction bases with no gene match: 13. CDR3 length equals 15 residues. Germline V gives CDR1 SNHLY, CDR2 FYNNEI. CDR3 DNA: TGTGCCAGCGCCAGACAGGGTAGACGAAGCGGGGAGCTGTTTTTT. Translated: CASARQGRRSGELFF.